One sample yielded the 22 T cell receptor beta chains listed below, sequenced in a study of patients and donors after allogeneic stem cell transplantation. In TCRdb, the RT-PCR reads were re-called with MiXCR into one record per CDR3 protein. Among roughly 960,000 distinct CDR3 sequences listed, more than 15% were seen once. The material sequenced was blood, either unsorted or a sorted T cell fraction (not recorded which). The receptors were sampled from a human donor who was either an allogeneic HSCT recipient or a stem cell or donor lymphocyte infusion donor (not recorded which). It is not recorded whose cells these are; they may come from a transplant donor.

At least ten counts were recorded for this clonotype. The chain combines TRBV6-5 with TRBJ2-3; D gene uncertain. This CDR3 is built from 13 residues. Per germline, CDR1 MNHEY and CDR2 SVGAGI. Trimming took off 4 bases at V and 5 bases at J, with 10 bases between the two ends. This CDR3 is CASSSRVRDTQYF. In nucleotides, the CDR3 is TGTGCCAGCAGTTCCCGGGTGAGAGATACGCAGTATTTT.

There are a few counts of this clonotype. The chain employs TRBV7-9 and TRBJ2-7; no clear D. This CDR3 has 13 residues. The germline V gene has CDR1 SEHNR and CDR2 FQNEAQ (reference sequence). The V end lost 2 bases, the J end lost 3 bases, and 8 bases lay between the germline ends. The CDR3 sequence: CASSLNRNYEQYF. CDR3 in DNA: TGTGCCAGCAGCTTAAACCGCAACTACGAGCAGTACTTC.

This clonotype has only a few counts. The rearrangement joins TRBV19 to TRBJ2-3; TRBD2 agrees at 13 bases. The germline gives CDR1 LNHDA, CDR2 SQIVND (reference sequence). The CDR3 runs 15 residues. The ends lost 10 bases at V and 3 bases at J; junction bases unmatched: 7. The DNA of the CDR3 is TGTGCCATCAGTGGGACTAGCGGGGTAACAGATACGCAGTATTTT. Its protein product is CAISGTSGVTDTQYF.

This clonotype was observed a few times. This chain connects TRBV4-2 to TRBJ2-1; 8 bases line up with TRBD2. The CDR3 totals 13 residues. The V segment lost 0 bases and the J segment 12 bases; nucleotides outside the gene matches: 4. The germline V gene has CDR1 LGHNA and CDR2 YNFKEQ. CDR3 sequence reads: CASSQDPSGRQFF. The CDR3 region has the DNA TGTGCCAGCAGCCAAGATCCTAGCGGGCGGCAGTTCTTC.

This clonotype has only a few counts. The chain is built from TRBV21-1 and TRBJ2-5; the DNA was not used to check the table's D call, TRBD1. TRBV21-1 is recorded as a pseudogene. There are 15 residues in the CDR3. CDR3 sequence: CASSKGPRGQETQYF. DNA of the CDR3: TGTGCCAGCAGCAAAGGCCCCAGGGGCCAAGAGACCCAGTACTTC.

This clonotype appeared a few times. The V call is TRBV10-3, the J call TRBJ2-7; TRBD1 matches 7 bases. CDR1 ENHRY and CDR2 SYGVKD come from the germline V gene. J gave up 5 bases and V 2 bases, and 9 bases lay outside the gene matches. This CDR3 has 15 residues. The CDR3 reads CAISENLGQPHEQYF. In nucleotides, the CDR3 is TGTGCCATCAGTGAGAATTTGGGACAGCCTCACGAGCAGTACTTC.

In nucleotides, the CDR3 is TGTGCCAGCAGCCCAGCAAGGACTTACACAGATACGCAGTATTTT. Amino acid sequence: CASSPARTYTDTQYF. The rearrangement links TRBV7-2 to TRBJ2-3; D is possibly TRBD2 (5 bases). Germline V gene data show CDR1 as SGHTA and CDR2 as FQGNSA. The CDR3 sequence is 15 residues long. V gave up 5 bases and J gave up 2 bases, with 14 bases separating them.

The chain's CDR3 is CASSLEVLALDTQYF. Here the CDR3 DNA reads TGCGCCAGCAGCTTGGAGGTACTAGCCTTGGATACGCAGTATTTT. The V call is TRBV5-1, the J call TRBJ2-3, with D possibly matching TRBD2 (6 bases). Germline V gene data show CDR1 as SGHRS and CDR2 as YFSETQ. This CDR3 is built from 15 residues. V lost 0 bases, J lost 6 bases, and 14 bases lay in between.

The gene calls are TRBV5-1 and TRBJ2-1; 9 bases align to TRBD1. With V trimmed by 3 bases and J by 5 bases, 3 bases remained unmatched. This CDR3 has 14 amino acids. CDR1 SGHRS and CDR2 YFSETQ come from the germline V gene. DNA of the CDR3: TGCGCCAGCAGCTACAGGGGGCTAAACAATGAGCAGTTCTTC. Translated, it gives CASSYRGLNNEQFF.

J is TRBJ1-1 and V is TRBV3-1, with D perhaps matching TRBD1 (5 bases). V gave up 4 bases and J gave up 7 bases, with 13 bases separating them. Per germline, CDR1 LGHDT and CDR2 YNNKEL (reference sequence). The CDR3 has 13 amino acids. Written as DNA, the CDR3 is TGTGCCAGCAGCCCCCAGGGAAGTCGTGAAGCTTTCTTT. Encoded protein: CASSPQGSREAFF.

This clonotype turned up a few times. This rearrangement joins TRBV6-1 to TRBJ2-7; no definite D call. This CDR3 has 13 amino acids. Trimming took off 6 bases at V and 2 bases at J, with 11 bases between the two ends. CDR1 is MNHNS, CDR2 SASEGT, per germline. The CDR3 nucleotides are TGTGCCAGCAGATCTTGGGCCCCCTACGAGCAGTACTTC. Translation: CASRSWAPYEQYF.

The table lists this clonotype with a few counts. The rearrangement joins TRBV6-1 to TRBJ2-1; the match to TRBD2 covers 13 bases. The V gene end was trimmed by 7 bases and the J gene end by 7 bases; junction bases not matched to a gene: 7. Germline CDR1 and CDR2: MNHNS and SASEGT. The CDR3 consists of 15 residues. The CDR3 loop reads CASKARLAGGNEQFF. The CDR3 DNA follows: TGTGCCAGCAAAGCCCGACTAGCGGGAGGTAATGAGCAGTTCTTC.

At least ten counts were recorded for this clonotype. CDR3 loop: CSALVRADTQYF. The CDR3, as DNA: TGCAGTGCCCTAGTGAGGGCAGATACGCAGTATTTT. The chain is built from TRBV20-1 and TRBJ2-3, with a weak D call TRBD2 (5 bases). Germline CDR1 is DFQATT and CDR2 is SNEGSKA (reference sequence). Trimming cost V 6 bases and J 4 bases, with 11 bases left between them. This CDR3 comprises 12 residues.

In its sample, this clonotype was seen many times. The V and J genes are TRBV4-2 and TRBJ1-1; D call uncertain. CDR3 length: 13 residues. From germline, CDR1 is LGHNA and CDR2 YNFKEQ. Trimming stripped 2 bases from V and 5 bases from J, with 9 bases between. The CDR3 DNA reads TGTGCCAGCAGCCAAAGTCGAGGGACTGAAGCTTTCTTT. It is translated as CASSQSRGTEAFF.

This chain links TRBV12-3 or TRBV12-4 with TRBJ1-5; possibly TRBD1 for D (6 bases). The length of the CDR3 is 14 residues. V shed 6 bases and J shed 3 bases, with 12 bases lying between them. DNA of the CDR3: TGTGCCAGCAGAGGGGGGCGGTACAATCAGCCCCAGCATTTT. Translating it yields CASRGGRYNQPQHF.

This clonotype was detected many times. The rearrangement uses TRBV12-3 or TRBV12-4 and TRBJ1-1; no clear D. This CDR3 comprises 12 residues. The ends were cut back, 7 bases at V and 1 base at J, with 7 bases in the middle. CDR3 coding DNA: TGTGCCAGCACCGTCACGAACACTGAAGCTTTCTTT. It specifies CASTVTNTEAFF.

V gene TRBV30 combines with J gene TRBJ1-2; D is unresolved. The germline gives CDR1 GTSNPN, CDR2 SVGIG (reference sequence). There are 15 residues in the CDR3. V dropped 0 bases and J dropped 1 base, with 12 bases sitting between them. This chain's CDR3 is CAWSVEGWGNYGYTF. The CDR3 DNA reads as TGTGCCTGGAGTGTTGAGGGTTGGGGTAACTATGGCTACACCTTC.

The chain couples TRBV19 to TRBJ2-3; weak D call: TRBD2 (6 bases). Germline-derived CDR1 and CDR2 are LNHDA and SQIVND (reference sequence). Trimming took 3 bases from V and 4 from J, leaving 14 bases between them. CDR3 size: 15 residues. CDR3 amino acids: CASSMVRETSDTQYF. CDR3 DNA sequence: TGTGCCAGTAGTATGGTTCGGGAGACATCAGATACGCAGTATTTT.

This clonotype was found a few times. The chain links TRBV20-1 to TRBJ1-2; D perhaps matches TRBD1 (6 bases). This CDR3 comprises 12 residues. Germline loops: CDR1 DFQATT, CDR2 SNEGSKA (reference sequence). V was cut by 5 bases and J by 2 bases, with 9 bases left in between. The CDR3 region is CSAPGENYGYTF. CDR3 bases: TGCAGTGCTCCAGGGGAAAACTATGGCTACACCTTC.

This clonotype was observed a few times. The chain employs TRBV7-3 and TRBJ2-2, with D tentatively TRBD2 (6 bases). CDR3 size: 14 residues. Germline V gives CDR1 SGHTA, CDR2 FQGTGA. Trimming pared 4 bases from V and 6 bases from J, leaving 12 bases between. Here the CDR3 reads CASSSAWGAGELFF. In DNA form, the CDR3 reads TGTGCCAGCAGCTCCGCCTGGGGGGCCGGGGAGCTGTTTTTT.

The chain is built from TRBV9 and TRBJ1-6, with D possibly TRBD1 on 6 matching bases. The CDR3 runs to 15 residues. Germline lookup yields CDR1 SGDLS and CDR2 YYNGEE. Between the trimmed V and J ends, which lost 4 bases and 8 bases, there was a span of 16 bases. The CDR3 is CASSPGTWAYSPLHF. The CDR3 DNA reads TGTGCCAGCAGCCCAGGGACATGGGCCTATTCACCCCTCCACTTT.

This chain links TRBV10-3 with TRBJ2-5; no firm D call. Germline CDR1 reads ENHRY; CDR2 reads SYGVKD. Trimming left V 3 bases short and J 1 base short, with 15 bases between. The CDR3 is 16 residues long. CDR3 in DNA: TGTGCCATCAGTGACCCCCCCATAGGAGCCCAAGAGACCCAGTACTTC. Protein product: CAISDPPIGAQETQYF.